The T cell receptor (beta chain) described here comes from a study of T cell responses to AZD1222 COVID-19 vaccine. The CDR3 contains 15 residues. Germline CDR1 and CDR2: SGHNT and YYREEE (reference sequence). V was clipped by 1 base and J by 3 bases, with 14 bases between them. Clones were sequenced by immunoSEQ multiplex PCR, and TCRdb holds only the in-frame ones, with some missing. The sample comprises about 120,000 clones, less than 90% of which are singletons, and around a quarter rests with the top ten. The count of this clone is one. This chain joins TRBV5-4 and TRBJ2-7, with D possibly TRBD1 on 6 matching bases. This TCR was recovered from an adult in good health. Sample: peripheral blood, taken on day 0 of AZD1222 vaccination. CDR3 nucleotide sequence: TGTGCCAGCAGCTTGCCGCAGGGGACCCTCTACGAGCAGTACTTC. Translated, it gives CASSLPQGTLYEQYF.